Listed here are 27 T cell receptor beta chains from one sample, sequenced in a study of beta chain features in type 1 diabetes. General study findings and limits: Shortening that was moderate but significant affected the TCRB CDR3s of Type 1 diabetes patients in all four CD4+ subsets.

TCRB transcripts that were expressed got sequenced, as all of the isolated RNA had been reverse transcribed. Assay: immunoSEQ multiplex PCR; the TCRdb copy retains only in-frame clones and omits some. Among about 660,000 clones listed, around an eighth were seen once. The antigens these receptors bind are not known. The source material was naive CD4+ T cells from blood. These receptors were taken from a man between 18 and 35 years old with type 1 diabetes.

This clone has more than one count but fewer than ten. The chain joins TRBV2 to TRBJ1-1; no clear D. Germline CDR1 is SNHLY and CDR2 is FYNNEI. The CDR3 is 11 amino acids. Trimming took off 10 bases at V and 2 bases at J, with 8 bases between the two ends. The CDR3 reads CATRFNTEAFF. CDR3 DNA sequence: TGTGCCACCAGATTTAACACTGAAGCTTTCTTT. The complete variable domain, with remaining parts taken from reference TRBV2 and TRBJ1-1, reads EPEVTQTPSHQVTQMGQEVILRCVPISNHLYFYWYRQILGQKVEFLVSFYNNEISEKSEIFDDQFSVERPDGSNFTLKIRSTKLEDSAMYFCATRFNTEAFFGQGTRLTVV.

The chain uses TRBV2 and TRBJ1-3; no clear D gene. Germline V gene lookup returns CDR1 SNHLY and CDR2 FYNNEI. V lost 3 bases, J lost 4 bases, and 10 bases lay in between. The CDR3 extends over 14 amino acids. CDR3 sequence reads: CASSEGGGGNTIYF. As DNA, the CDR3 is TGTGCCAGCAGTGAGGGAGGTGGAGGAAACACCATATATTTT.

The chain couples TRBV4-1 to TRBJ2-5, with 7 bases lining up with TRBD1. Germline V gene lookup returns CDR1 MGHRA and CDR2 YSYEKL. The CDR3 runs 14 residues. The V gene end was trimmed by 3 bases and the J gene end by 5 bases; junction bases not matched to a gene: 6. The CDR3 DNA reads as TGCGCCAGCAGCCAGGGACAGCTGCGGGAGACCCAGTACTTC. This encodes CASSQGQLRETQYF.

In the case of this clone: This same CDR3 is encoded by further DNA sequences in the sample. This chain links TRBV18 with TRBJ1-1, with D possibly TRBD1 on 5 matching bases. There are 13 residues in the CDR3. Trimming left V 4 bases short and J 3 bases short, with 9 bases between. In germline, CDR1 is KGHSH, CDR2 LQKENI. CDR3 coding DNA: TGTGCCAGCTCACGGACGGGGGACACTGAAGCTTTCTTT. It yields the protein CASSRTGDTEAFF. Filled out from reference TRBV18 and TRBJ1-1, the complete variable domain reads NAGVMQNPRHLVRRRGQEARLRCSPMKGHSHVYWYRQLPEEGLKFMVYLQKENIIDESGMPKERFSAEFPKEGPSILRIQQVVRGDSAAYFCASSRTGDTEAFFGQGTRLTVV.

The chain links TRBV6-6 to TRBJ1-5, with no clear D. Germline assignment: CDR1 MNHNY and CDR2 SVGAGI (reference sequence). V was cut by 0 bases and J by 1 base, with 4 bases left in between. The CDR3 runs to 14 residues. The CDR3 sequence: CASSYSRSNQPQHF. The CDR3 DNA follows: TGTGCCAGCAGTTACTCTCGAAGCAATCAGCCCCAGCATTTT.

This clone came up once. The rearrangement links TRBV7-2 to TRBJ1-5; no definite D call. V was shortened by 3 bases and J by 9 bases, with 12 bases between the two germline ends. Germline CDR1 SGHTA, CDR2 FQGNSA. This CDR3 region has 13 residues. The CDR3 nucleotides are TGTGCCAGCAGCTTCGACCGCTCGGCGCCCCAGCATTTT. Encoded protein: CASSFDRSAPQHF.

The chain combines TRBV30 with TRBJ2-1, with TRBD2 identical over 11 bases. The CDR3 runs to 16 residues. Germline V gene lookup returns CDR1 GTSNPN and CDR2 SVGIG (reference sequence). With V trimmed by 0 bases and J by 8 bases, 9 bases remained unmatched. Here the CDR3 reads CAWSVPTSGSFDEQFF. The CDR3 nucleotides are TGTGCCTGGAGTGTACCAACTAGCGGGAGTTTTGATGAGCAGTTCTTC.

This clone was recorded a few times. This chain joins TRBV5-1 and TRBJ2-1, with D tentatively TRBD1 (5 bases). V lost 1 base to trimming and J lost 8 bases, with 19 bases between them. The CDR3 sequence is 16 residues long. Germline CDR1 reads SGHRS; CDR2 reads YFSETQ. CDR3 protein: CASSLNRYLAIYEQFF. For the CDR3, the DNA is TGCGCCAGCAGCTTGAACAGGTATTTAGCTATCTATGAGCAGTTCTTC.

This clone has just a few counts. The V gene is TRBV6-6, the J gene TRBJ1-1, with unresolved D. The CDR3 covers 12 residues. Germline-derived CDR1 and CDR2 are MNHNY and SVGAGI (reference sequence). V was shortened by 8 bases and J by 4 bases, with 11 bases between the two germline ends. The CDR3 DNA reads TGTGCCAGCTGGGGTGGAGGCACTGAAGCTTTCTTT. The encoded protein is CASWGGGTEAFF.

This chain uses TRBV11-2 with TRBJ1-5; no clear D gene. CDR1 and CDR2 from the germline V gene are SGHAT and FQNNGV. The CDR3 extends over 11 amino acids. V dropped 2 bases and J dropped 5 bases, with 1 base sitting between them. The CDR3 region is CASSLHQPQHF. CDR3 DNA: TGTGCCAGCAGCTTACATCAGCCCCAGCATTTT.

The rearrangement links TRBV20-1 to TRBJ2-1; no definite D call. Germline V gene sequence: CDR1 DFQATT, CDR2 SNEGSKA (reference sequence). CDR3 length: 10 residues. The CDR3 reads CSVLYNEQFF. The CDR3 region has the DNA TGCAGCGTTCTATACAATGAGCAGTTCTTC.

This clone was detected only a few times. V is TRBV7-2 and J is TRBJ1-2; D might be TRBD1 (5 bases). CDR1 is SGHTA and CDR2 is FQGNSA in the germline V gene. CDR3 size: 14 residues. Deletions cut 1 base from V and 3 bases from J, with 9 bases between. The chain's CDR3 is CASSLDQGHYGYTF. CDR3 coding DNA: TGTGCCAGCAGCTTAGATCAGGGACACTATGGCTACACCTTC. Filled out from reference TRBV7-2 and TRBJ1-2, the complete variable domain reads GAGVSQSPSNKVTEKGKDVELRCDPISGHTALYWYRQSLGQGLEFLIYFQGNSAPDKSGLPSDRFSAERTGGSVSTLTIQRTQQEDSAVYLCASSLDQGHYGYTFGSGTRLTVV.

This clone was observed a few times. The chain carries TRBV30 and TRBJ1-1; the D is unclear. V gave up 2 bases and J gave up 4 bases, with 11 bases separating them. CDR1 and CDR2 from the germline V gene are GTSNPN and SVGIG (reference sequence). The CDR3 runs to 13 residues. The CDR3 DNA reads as TGTGCCTGGAGTCCCCACGGGTCCACTGAAGCTTTCTTT. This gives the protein CAWSPHGSTEAFF.

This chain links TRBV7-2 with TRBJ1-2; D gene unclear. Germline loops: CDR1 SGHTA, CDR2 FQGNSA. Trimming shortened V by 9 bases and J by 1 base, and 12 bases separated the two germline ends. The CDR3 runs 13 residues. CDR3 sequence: CARTDQSNYGYTF. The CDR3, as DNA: TGTGCCAGAACAGACCAAAGTAACTATGGCTACACCTTC.

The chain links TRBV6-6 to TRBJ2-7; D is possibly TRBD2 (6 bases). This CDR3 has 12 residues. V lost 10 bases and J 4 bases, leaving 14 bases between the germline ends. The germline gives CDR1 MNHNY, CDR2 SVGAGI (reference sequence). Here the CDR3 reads CATLGGIYEQYF. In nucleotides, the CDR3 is TGTGCCACGCTGGGGGGTATTTACGAGCAGTACTTC.

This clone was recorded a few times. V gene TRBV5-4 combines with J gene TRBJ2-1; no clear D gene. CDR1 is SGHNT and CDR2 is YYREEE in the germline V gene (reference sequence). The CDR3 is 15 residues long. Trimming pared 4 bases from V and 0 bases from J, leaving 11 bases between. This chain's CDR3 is CASSRTSSSYNEQFF. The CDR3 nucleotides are TGTGCCAGCAGCCGGACGTCCAGCTCCTACAATGAGCAGTTCTTC.

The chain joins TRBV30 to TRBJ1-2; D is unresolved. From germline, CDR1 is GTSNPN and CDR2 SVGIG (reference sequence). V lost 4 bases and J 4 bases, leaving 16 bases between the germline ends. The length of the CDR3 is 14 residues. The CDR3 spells CAWNVGGLGYGYTF. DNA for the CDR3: TGTGCCTGGAACGTTGGAGGGCTTGGCTATGGCTACACCTTC. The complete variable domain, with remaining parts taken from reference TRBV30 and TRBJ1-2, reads SQTIHQWPATLVQPVGSPLSLECTVEGTSNPNLYWYRQAAGRGLQLLFYSVGIGQISSEVPQNLSASRPQDRQFILSSKKLLLSDSGFYLCAWNVGGLGYGYTFGSGTRLTVV.

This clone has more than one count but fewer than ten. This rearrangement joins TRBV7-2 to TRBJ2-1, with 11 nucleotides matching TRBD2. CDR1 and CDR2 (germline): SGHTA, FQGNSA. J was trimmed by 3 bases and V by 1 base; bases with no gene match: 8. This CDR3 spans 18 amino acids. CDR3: CASSLERASGGNYNEQFF. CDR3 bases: TGTGCCAGCAGCTTAGAGAGGGCTAGCGGGGGGAACTACAATGAGCAGTTCTTC.

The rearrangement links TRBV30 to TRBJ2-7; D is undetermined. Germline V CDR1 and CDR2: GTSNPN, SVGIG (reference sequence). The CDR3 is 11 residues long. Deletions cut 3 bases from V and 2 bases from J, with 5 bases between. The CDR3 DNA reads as TGTGCCTGGAGGACGGCCTACGAGCAGTACTTC. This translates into CAWRTAYEQYF.

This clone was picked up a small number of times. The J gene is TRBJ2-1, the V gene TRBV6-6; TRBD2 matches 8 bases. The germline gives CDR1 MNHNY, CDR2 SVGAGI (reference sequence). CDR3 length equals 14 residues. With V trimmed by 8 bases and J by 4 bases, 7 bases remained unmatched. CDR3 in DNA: TGTGCCAGCTCCAGCGGGGGCGCTTACAATGAGCAGTTCTTC. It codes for CASSSGGAYNEQFF.

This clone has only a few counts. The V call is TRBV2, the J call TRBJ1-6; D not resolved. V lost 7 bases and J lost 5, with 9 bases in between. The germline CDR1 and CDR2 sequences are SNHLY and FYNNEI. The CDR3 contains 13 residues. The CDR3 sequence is CASMAGDNSPLHF. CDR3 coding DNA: TGTGCCAGCATGGCAGGAGATAATTCACCCCTCCACTTT.

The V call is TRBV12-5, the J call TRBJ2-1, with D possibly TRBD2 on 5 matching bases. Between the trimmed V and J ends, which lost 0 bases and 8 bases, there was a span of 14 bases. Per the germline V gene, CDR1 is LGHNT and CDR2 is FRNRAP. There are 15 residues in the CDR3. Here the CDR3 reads CASGLVRGPSDEQFF. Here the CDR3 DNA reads TGTGCTAGTGGTTTGGTTCGAGGGCCAAGCGATGAGCAGTTCTTC.

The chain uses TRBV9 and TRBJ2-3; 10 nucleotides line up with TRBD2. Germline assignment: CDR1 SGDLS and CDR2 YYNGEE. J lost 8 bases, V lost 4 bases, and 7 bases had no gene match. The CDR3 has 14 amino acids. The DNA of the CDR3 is TGTGCCAGCAGCCCCGGGACTAGCGCCCCTACGCAGTATTTT. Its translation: CASSPGTSAPTQYF. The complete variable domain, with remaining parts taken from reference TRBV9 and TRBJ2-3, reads DSGVTQTPKHLITATGQRVTLRCSPRSGDLSVYWYQQSLDQGLQFLIQYYNGEERAKGNILERFSAQQFPDLHSELNLSSLELGDSALYFCASSPGTSAPTQYFGPGTRLTVL.

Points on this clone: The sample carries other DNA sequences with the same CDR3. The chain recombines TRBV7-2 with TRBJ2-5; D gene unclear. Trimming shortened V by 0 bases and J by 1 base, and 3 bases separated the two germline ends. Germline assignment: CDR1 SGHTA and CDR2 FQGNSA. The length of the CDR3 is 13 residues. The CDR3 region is CASSLAFQETQYF. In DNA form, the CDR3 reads TGTGCCAGCAGCTTAGCTTTCCAAGAGACCCAGTACTTC.

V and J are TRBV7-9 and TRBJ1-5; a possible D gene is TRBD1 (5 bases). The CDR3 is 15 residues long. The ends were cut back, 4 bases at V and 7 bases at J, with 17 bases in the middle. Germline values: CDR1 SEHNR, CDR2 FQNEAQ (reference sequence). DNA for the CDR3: TGTGCCAGCAGCTCGAACGGGAGGGGCTGGCAGCCCCAGCATTTT. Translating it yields CASSSNGRGWQPQHF.

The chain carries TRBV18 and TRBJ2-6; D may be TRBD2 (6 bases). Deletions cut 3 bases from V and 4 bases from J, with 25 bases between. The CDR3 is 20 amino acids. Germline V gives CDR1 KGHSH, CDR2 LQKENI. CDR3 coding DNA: TGTGCCAGCTCACCCCCACGGGGAGGCGCCGCCCCCTCGGGGGCCAACGTCCTGACTTTC. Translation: CASSPPRGGAAPSGANVLTF.

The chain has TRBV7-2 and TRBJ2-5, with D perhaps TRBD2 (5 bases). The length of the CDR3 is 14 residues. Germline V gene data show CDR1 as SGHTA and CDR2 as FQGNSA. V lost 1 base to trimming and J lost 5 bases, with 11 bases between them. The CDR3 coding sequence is TGTGCCAGCAGCTTAGTGGTGGGCGGGGAGACCCAGTACTTC. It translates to CASSLVVGGETQYF. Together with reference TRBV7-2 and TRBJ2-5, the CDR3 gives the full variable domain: GAGVSQSPSNKVTEKGKDVELRCDPISGHTALYWYRQSLGQGLEFLIYFQGNSAPDKSGLPSDRFSAERTGGSVSTLTIQRTQQEDSAVYLCASSLVVGGETQYFGPGTRLLVL.